In its sample, the clone carrying this T cell receptor (beta chain) was seen once. The junction departs from germline at one end; a sequencing error may be responsible. This specimen belongs to a study of control samples from healthy donors and cancer patients. Using immunoSEQ multiplex PCR, the repertoire was profiled, and TCRdb retains in-frame clones only, with some absent. The repertoire holds 70,000 to 75,000 clones, with 87% as singletons. CDR1 is LGHNA, CDR2 YNFKEQ, per germline. This CDR3 has 17 amino acids. The chain has TRBV4-2 and TRBJ1-3; TRBD1 matches 10 bases. The receptor comes from a woman aged 50 to 60 in good health. What was sequenced was blood. CDR3: CASSQETGGVSGSTIYF. CDR3 bases: TGTGCCAGCAGCCAAGAGACAGGGGGCGTTTCTGGAAGCACCATATATTTT.